This TCR beta chain comes out of a study of blood T cells in healthy people across ages. Study outcomes and limitations: Roughly linearly, TCR beta diversity per million T cells fell as age increased.

The CDR3 sequence is 13 residues long. The germline V and J ends were trimmed by 3 bases and 1 base, with 7 bases remaining between them. Looked up from germline, CDR1 is LNHDA and CDR2 is SQIVND (reference sequence). This clonotype was counted only a few times. What it binds is unknown. Total RNA was isolated from each sample in quantities of at least 5 micrograms. Using a J-beta primer mix together with a sample-barcoded 5' primer, a second PCR was run for roughly 6 to 11 cycles. Using its own MiXCR run on the 5' RACE reads, TCRdb lists one record per CDR3 protein. The sample yields 1,800,000 or so distinct CDR3 sequences, 39% seen once.

This sequence joins TRBV19 and TRBJ2-7, with D possibly matching TRBD1 (5 bases). The specimen was blood. The TCR comes from a human donor in good health. For the CDR3, the DNA is TGTGCCAGTAGTATGCGACAGTCCTACGAGCAGTACTTC. As protein: CASSMRQSYEQYF.